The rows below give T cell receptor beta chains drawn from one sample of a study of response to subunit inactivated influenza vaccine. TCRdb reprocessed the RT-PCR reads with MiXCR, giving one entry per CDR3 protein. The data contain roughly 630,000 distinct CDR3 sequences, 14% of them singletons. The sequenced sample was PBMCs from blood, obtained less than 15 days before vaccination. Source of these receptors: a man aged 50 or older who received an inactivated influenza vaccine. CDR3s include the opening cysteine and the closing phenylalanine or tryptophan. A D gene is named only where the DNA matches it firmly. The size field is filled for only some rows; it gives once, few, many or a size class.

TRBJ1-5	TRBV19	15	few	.	CASTKDRLSNQPQHF	TGTGCCAGCACCAAAGATAGACTTAGCAATCAGCCCCAGCATTTT
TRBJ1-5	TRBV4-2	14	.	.	CASSQDRQGQPQHF	TGTGCCAGCAGCCAAGATCGCCAGGGGCAGCCCCAGCATTTT
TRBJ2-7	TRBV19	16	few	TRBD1	CASSGGWDRVLGEQYF	TGTGCCAGTAGCGGCGGTTGGGACAGGGTTTTGGGCGAGCAGTACTTC
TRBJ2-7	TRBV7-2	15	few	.	CASSTMGLGSYEQYF	TGTGCCAGCAGCACTATGGGGCTAGGTTCCTACGAGCAGTACTTC
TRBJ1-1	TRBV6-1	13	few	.	CASRPQRDTEAFF	TGTGCCAGCAGACCCCAAAGGGACACTGAAGCTTTCTTT
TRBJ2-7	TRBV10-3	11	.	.	CAISDHYEQYF	TGTGCCATCAGTGACCACTACGAGCAGTACTTC
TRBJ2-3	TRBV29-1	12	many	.	CSVETGSDTQYF	TGCAGCGTAGAAACAGGGTCAGATACGCAGTATTTT
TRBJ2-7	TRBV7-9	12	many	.	CASSFNPYEQYF	TGTGCCAGCAGCTTCAATCCCTACGAGCAGTACTTC
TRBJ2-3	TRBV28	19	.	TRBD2	CASSRRTSGGAGSFHTQYF	TGTGCCAGCAGCAGGAGGACTAGCGGGGGGGCCGGGAGCTTTCATACGCAGTATTTT
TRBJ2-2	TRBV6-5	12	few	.	CASKSFTGELFF	TGTGCCAGCAAGAGTTTTACCGGGGAGCTGTTTTTT
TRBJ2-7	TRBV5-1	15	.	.	CASSRGAGSSYEQYF	TGCGCCAGCAGCCGGGGGGCGGGTAGCTCCTACGAGCAGTACTTC
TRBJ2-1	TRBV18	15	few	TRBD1	CASSPEQGIYNEQFF	TGTGCCAGCTCACCGGAACAGGGGATATACAATGAGCAGTTCTTC
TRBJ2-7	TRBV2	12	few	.	CASLDGTYEQYF	TGTGCCAGCTTGGACGGAACCTACGAGCAGTACTTC
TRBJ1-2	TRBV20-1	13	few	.	CSARDITQGGYTF	TGCAGTGCTAGAGATATCACCCAGGGAGGCTACACCTTC
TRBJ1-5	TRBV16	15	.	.	CASSHPGPRNQPQHF	TGTGCCAGCAGCCACCCTGGGCCTCGCAATCAGCCCCAGCATTTT
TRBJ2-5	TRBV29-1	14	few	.	CSVGTMDSLETQYF	TGCAGCGTTGGAACCATGGACTCGTTGGAGACCCAGTACTTC
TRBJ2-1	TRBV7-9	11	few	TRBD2	CASYQSGSEFF	TGTGCCAGCTACCAAAGCGGGAGTGAGTTCTTC